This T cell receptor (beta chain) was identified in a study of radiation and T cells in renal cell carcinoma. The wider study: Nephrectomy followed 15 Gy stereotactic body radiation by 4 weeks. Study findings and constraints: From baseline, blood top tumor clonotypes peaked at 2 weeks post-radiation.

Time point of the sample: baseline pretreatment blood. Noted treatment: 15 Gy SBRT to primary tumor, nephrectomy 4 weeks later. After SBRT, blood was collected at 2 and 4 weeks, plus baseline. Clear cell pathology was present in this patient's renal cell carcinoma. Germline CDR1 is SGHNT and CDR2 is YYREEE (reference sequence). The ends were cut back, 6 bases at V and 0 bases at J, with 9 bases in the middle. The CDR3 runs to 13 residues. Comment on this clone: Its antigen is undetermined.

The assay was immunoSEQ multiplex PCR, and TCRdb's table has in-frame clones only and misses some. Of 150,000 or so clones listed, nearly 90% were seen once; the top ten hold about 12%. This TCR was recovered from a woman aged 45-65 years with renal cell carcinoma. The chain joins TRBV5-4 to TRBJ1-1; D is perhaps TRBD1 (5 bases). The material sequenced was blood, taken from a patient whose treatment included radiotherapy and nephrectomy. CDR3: CASTDRLNTEAFF. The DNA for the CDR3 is TGTGCCAGCACCGACAGATTGAACACTGAAGCTTTCTTT.